This section outlines one T cell receptor beta chain sequence together with its context. This record belongs to a study of patients and donors after allogeneic stem cell transplantation. TCRdb re-analysed the RT-PCR reads in MiXCR, keeping a single row per CDR3 protein. This table has under 200,000 distinct CDR3 sequences, roughly 30% appearing once. Sequences were obtained from blood, either unsorted or a sorted T cell fraction (not recorded which). The sequence was collected from a human donor who was either an allogeneic HSCT recipient or a stem cell or donor lymphocyte infusion donor (not recorded which). It is not recorded whose cells these are; they may come from a transplant donor.

The CDR3 loop reads CASSVGLAGVWNEQFF. DNA of the CDR3: TGTGCCAGCTCCGTTGGACTAGCGGGAGTCTGGAATGAGCAGTTCTTC. V usage is TRBV18 and J usage is TRBJ2-1; 13 nucleotides match TRBD2. The V gene's germline CDR1 is KGHSH and CDR2 LQKENI. The V and J ends lost 6 bases and 7 bases, in that order; junction bases with no gene match: 9. This CDR3 has 16 amino acids.